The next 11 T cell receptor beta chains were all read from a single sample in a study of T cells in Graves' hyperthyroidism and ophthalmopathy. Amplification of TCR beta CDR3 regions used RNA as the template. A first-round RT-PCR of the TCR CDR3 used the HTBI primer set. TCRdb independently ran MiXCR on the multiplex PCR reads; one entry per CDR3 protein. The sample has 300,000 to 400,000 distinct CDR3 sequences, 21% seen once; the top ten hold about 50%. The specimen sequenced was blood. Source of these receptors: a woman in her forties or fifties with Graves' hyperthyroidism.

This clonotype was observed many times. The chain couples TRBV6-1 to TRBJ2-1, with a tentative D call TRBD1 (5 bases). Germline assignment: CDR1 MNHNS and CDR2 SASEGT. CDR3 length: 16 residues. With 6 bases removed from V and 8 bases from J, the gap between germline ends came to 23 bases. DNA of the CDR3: TGTGCCAGCAGGTCAACTAAACAGAGATCCAGGGATGAGCAGTTCTTC. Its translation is CASRSTKQRSRDEQFF.

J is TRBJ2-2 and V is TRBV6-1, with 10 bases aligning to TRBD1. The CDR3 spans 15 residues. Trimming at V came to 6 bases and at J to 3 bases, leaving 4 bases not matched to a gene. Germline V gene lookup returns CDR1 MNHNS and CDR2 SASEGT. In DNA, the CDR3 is TGTGCCAGCAGGGGAGGGACAGGGGACACCGGGGAGCTGTTTTTT. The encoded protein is CASRGGTGDTGELFF.

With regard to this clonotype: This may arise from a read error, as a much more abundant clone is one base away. The CDR3 DNA is TGTGCCAGCAGTTCCCCAGAGGCCCAGTACTTC. Translated: CASSSPEAQYF. The rearrangement joins TRBV28 to TRBJ2-5; D unclear. This CDR3 is 11 amino acids long. CDR1 and CDR2 (germline): MDHEN, SYDVKM.

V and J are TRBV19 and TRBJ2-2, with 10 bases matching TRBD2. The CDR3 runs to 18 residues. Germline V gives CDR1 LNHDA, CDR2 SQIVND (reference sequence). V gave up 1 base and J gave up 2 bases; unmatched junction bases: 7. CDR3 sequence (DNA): TGTGCCAGTAGTATAGGTCGCCGGACTAGCGGAAACACCGGGGAGCTGTTTTTT. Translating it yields CASSIGRRTSGNTGELFF. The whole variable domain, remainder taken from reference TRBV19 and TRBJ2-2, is DGGITQSPKYLFRKEGQNVTLSCEQNLNHDAMYWYRQDPGQGLRLIYYSQIVNDFQKGDIAEGYSVSREKKESFPLTVTSAQKNPTAFYLCASSIGRRTSGNTGELFFGEGSRLTVL.

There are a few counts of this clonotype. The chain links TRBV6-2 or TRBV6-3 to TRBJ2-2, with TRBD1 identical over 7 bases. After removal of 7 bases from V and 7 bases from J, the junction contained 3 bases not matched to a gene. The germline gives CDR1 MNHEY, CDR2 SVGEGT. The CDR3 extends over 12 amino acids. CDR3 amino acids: CASTRQGGELFF. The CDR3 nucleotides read TGTGCCAGCACCCGACAGGGCGGGGAGCTGTTTTTT.

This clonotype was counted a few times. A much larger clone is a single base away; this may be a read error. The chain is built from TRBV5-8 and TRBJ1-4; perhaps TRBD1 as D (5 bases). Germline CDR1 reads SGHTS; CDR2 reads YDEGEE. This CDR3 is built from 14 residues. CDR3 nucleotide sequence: TGTGCCAGCAACCTAGGGGCAACTAATGGAAAACTGTTTTTT. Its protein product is CASNLGATNGKLFF.

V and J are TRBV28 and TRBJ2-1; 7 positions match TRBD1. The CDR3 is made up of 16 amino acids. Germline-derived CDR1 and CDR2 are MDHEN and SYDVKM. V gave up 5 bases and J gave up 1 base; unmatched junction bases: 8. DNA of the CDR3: TGTGCCAGCAGTCTACCGGGACAGTTTTCCTACAATGAGCAGTTCTTC. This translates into CASSLPGQFSYNEQFF.

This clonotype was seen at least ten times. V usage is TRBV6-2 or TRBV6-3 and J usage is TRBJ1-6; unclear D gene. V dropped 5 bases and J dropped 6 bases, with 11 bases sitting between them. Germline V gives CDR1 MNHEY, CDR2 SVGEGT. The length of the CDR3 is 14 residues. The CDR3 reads CASSPRWGNSPLHF. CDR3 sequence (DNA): TGTGCCAGCAGTCCTCGCTGGGGTAATTCACCCCTCCACTTT.

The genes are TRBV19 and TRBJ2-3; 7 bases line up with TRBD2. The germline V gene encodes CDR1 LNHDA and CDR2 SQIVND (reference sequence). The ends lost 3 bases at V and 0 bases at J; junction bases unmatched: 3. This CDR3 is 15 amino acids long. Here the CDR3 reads CASSIAAGSTDTQYF. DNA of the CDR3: TGTGCCAGTAGTATCGCAGCGGGGAGCACAGATACGCAGTATTTT.

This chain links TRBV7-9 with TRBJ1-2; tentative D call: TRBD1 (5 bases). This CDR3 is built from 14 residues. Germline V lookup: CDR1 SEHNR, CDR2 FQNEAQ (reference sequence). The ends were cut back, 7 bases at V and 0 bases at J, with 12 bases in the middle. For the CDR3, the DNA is TGTGCCAGCAACCTTGACAGAGCTAACTATGGCTACACCTTC. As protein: CASNLDRANYGYTF. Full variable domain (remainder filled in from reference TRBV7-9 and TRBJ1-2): DTGVSQNPRHKITKRGQNVTFRCDPISEHNRLYWYRQTLGQGPEFLTYFQNEAQLEKSRLLSDRFSAERPKGSFSTLEIQRTEQGDSAMYLCASNLDRANYGYTFGSGTRLTVV.

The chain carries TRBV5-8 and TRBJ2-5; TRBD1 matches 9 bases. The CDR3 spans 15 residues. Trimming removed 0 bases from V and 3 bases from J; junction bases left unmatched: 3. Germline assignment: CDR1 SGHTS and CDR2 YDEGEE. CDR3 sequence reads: CASSLVGQGKETQYF. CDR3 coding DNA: TGTGCCAGCAGCTTGGTGGGACAGGGAAAAGAGACCCAGTACTTC.